The rows below give T cell receptor beta chains drawn from one sample of a study of response to subunit inactivated influenza vaccine. TCRdb reanalysed the RT-PCR reads using MiXCR and keeps one entry per CDR3 protein. The top ten hold over 8.5% of the sample, which has fewer than 750,000 distinct CDR3 sequences, 14% seen once. Sequences were derived from PBMCs from blood, sampled approximately 12 days after vaccination. The receptor source for this set is a man over 45 who received an inactivated influenza vaccine. CDR3s include the opening cysteine and the closing phenylalanine or tryptophan. The order of the fields is CDR3 length, V gene, clone size, D gene, J gene, CDR3 DNA, CDR3 protein. D genes are given only for firm matches. Not all rows give a size; the values are once, few, many and, for expanded clones, a class.

13	TRBV7-8	many	NA	TRBJ1-6	TGTGCCAGCAGCTTCATTCAAAATTCACCCCTCCACTTT	CASSFIQNSPLHF
17	TRBV10-3	few	TRBD2	TRBJ2-1	TGTGCCATCAGTGCTTCTAGCGGGATGAACTCCTACAATGAGCAGTTCTTC	CAISASSGMNSYNEQFF
13	TRBV20-1	many	NA	TRBJ1-1	TGCAGTGCTCAGATTACGATGAACACTGAAGCTTTCTTT	CSAQITMNTEAFF
15	TRBV4-1	few	NA	TRBJ1-2	TGCGCCAGCAGCCCAGATGGGGGGGTTAACTATGGCTACACCTTC	CASSPDGGVNYGYTF
14	TRBV5-6	NA	NA	TRBJ2-5	TGTGCCAGCAGCTTGGAACGGTCAGGTGGGACCCAGTACTTC	CASSLERSGGTQYF
15	TRBV7-9	many	TRBD1	TRBJ1-2	TGTGCCAGCAGCCCAGGGGGCGCATTAAACTATGGCTACACCTTC	CASSPGGALNYGYTF
15	TRBV6-5	NA	NA	TRBJ2-3	TGTGCCAGCAGTTACTCCGACAGGAGCACAGATACGCAGTATTTT	CASSYSDRSTDTQYF
14	TRBV29-1	NA	TRBD1	TRBJ1-1	TGCAGCGTTAAGAACAGGGGATCGGACACTGAAGCTTTCTTT	CSVKNRGSDTEAFF
17	TRBV7-2	NA	TRBD1	TRBJ2-5	TGTGCCAGCAGCTTAGCTATTAGTGGACAGGGGGGTGAGACCCAGTACTTC	CASSLAISGQGGETQYF
14	TRBV10-3	NA	TRBD2	TRBJ2-3	TGTGCCATCAGGCCGCGGGGGGGAACAGATACGCAGTATTTT	CAIRPRGGTDTQYF
13	TRBV6-2/TRBV6-3	few	NA	TRBJ2-7	TGTGCCAGCAGTCCACCGAGCCCCTACGAGCAGTACTTC	CASSPPSPYEQYF
16	TRBV20-1	few	NA	TRBJ2-1	TGCAGTGCCCCCCGGTACAACTATTACTTGTACAATGAGCAGTTCTTC	CSAPRYNYYLYNEQFF
14	TRBV20-1	NA	TRBD1	TRBJ2-1	TGCAGTGCTGGCGACAGGGGGCACGGGAATGAGCAGTTCTTC	CSAGDRGHGNEQFF
14	TRBV7-3	few	NA	TRBJ2-1	TGTGCCAGCAGCTATGGGACTTTATACAATGAGCAGTTCTTC	CASSYGTLYNEQFF
14	TRBV12-3/TRBV12-4	NA	TRBD1	TRBJ1-2	TGTGCCAGCAGGGCGGACAGGAGTAACTATGGCTACACCTTC	CASRADRSNYGYTF
15	TRBV24-1	NA	TRBD2	TRBJ2-2	TGTGCCACCAGCGAGCGGGGGGGCCGACGCGGGGAGCTGTTTTTT	CATSERGGRRGELFF
15	TRBV12-3/TRBV12-4	few	TRBD1	TRBJ1-5	TGTGCCAGCAGCCCACAGGGGGTCCGCAATCAGCCCCAGCATTTT	CASSPQGVRNQPQHF
13	TRBV20-1	few	NA	TRBJ1-4	TGCCCAACTCGGCAGGAAAGAAATGAAAAACTGTTTTTT	CPTRQERNEKLFF
15	TRBV20-1	NA	NA	TRBJ2-3	TGCAGTGCTAGAGCGCGAGGGTGGATCACAGATACGCAGTATTTT	CSARARGWITDTQYF
15	TRBV5-6	few	NA	TRBJ2-7	TGTGCCAGCAGCCGGGCCTCTAGCGTAAGCTACGAGCAGTACTTC	CASSRASSVSYEQYF
14	TRBV6-2/TRBV6-3	NA	NA	TRBJ2-1	TGTGCCACCAACGGGGTGTCCCCCTACAATGAGCAGTTCTTC	CATNGVSPYNEQFF
15	TRBV15	NA	TRBD2	TRBJ2-7	TGTGCCACCAGCAGCATACAAAAACTAGCGGCAGAGCAGTACTTC	CATSSIQKLAAEQYF
13	TRBV20-1	NA	TRBD2	TRBJ2-1	TGCAGTGCTACCGGACTAGCCTACAATGAGCAGTTCTTC	CSATGLAYNEQFF
14	TRBV18	few	NA	TRBJ2-3	TGTGCCAGCTCACCAACGTTAGGGTCAGATACGCAGTATTTT	CASSPTLGSDTQYF
13	TRBV20-1	NA	NA	TRBJ2-1	TGCAGTGCTAGAGGCCGAGGAAACAATGAGCAGTTCTTC	CSARGRGNNEQFF
15	TRBV15	NA	NA	TRBJ1-3	TGTGCCACCAGCCCTGATCCGATCACTGGAAACACCATATATTTT	CATSPDPITGNTIYF
15	TRBV28	few	TRBD2	TRBJ2-1	TGTGCCAGCAGTTTTACCGGGGGGGGCCGGAATGAGCAGTTCTTC	CASSFTGGGRNEQFF
15	TRBV7-2	NA	NA	TRBJ1-2	TGTGCCAGCAGCCCAGCCCCACTTGCCAACTATGGCTACACCTTC	CASSPAPLANYGYTF
15	TRBV28	NA	TRBD2	TRBJ2-1	TGTGCCAGCAGTTTTGCTAGCGGGAGTTACAATGAGCAGTTCTTC	CASSFASGSYNEQFF
12	TRBV28	many	NA	TRBJ1-2	TGTGCCAGCAGTTTCTTAGGTTATGGCTACACCTTC	CASSFLGYGYTF
13	TRBV6-2/TRBV6-3	NA	NA	TRBJ2-7	TGTGCCAGCAGTTCCTCACCCGCATACGAGCAGTACTTC	CASSSSPAYEQYF
18	TRBV9	NA	TRBD1	TRBJ1-1	TGTGCCAGCAGCGTAGTCCCCCGGGACAGGGGAGGCGGCACTGAAGCTTTCTTT	CASSVVPRDRGGGTEAFF
16	TRBV28	few	NA	TRBJ1-4	TGTGCCAGCAGTTACCGGTCAGGGGCAACTAATGAAAAACTGTTTTTT	CASSYRSGATNEKLFF
15	TRBV6-1	NA	TRBD1	TRBJ2-1	TGTGCCAGCAACCCCCGGGACAGGGGTCGCAATGAGCAGTTCTTC	CASNPRDRGRNEQFF
13	TRBV20-1	few	NA	TRBJ2-1	TGCAGTGCTATCGGGACCACAAACAATGAGCAGTTCTTC	CSAIGTTNNEQFF
11	TRBV3-1	few	NA	TRBJ2-3	TGTGCCAGCAGCCATCTAGATACGCAGTATTTT	CASSHLDTQYF
14	TRBV4-1	few	NA	TRBJ1-4	TGCGCCAGCAGCTCGGTGGTCGGCGGGGAAAAACTGTTTTTT	CASSSVVGGEKLFF
16	TRBV6-2/TRBV6-3	few	TRBD1	TRBJ2-2	TGTGCCAGCAGGGATTTGGACAGGGGGCACACCGGGGAGCTGTTTTTT	CASRDLDRGHTGELFF
16	TRBV5-1	many	NA	TRBJ1-2	TGCGCCAGCAGCTCAGGACAATCCGGCTTAACTTATGGCTACACCTTC	CASSSGQSGLTYGYTF
15	TRBV7-8	NA	TRBD2	TRBJ2-1	TGTGCCAGCAGCCGCGGGAGTTCCACCTACAATGAGCAGTTCTTC	CASSRGSSTYNEQFF
12	TRBV7-6	NA	NA	TRBJ2-2	TGTGCCAGCAGATCAGGGTTCCGGGAGCTGTTTTTT	CASRSGFRELFF
17	TRBV21-1	many	NA	TRBJ1-2	TGTGCCAGCAGCACCTGGACAGGGCGCACAAATAACTATGGCTACACCTTC	CASSTWTGRTNNYGYTF
12	TRBV28	NA	NA	TRBJ2-7	TGTGCCAGCAGTTTGCCTAAAGGCGAGCAGTACTTC	CASSLPKGEQYF
14	TRBV5-1	many	NA	TRBJ2-7	TGCGCCAGCAGCTTGGCCACAAATTTAAGAAGGCAGTACTTC	CASSLATNLRRQYF
18	TRBV12-3/TRBV12-4	NA	TRBD1	TRBJ2-1	TGTGCCACCTCTACACTCCGGGACAGCCGATCCTCGTACAATGAGCAGTTCTTC	CATSTLRDSRSSYNEQFF
16	TRBV12-3/TRBV12-4	NA	NA	TRBJ2-3	TGTGCCAGCAGCCGAAAACATATAGGCCCAACAGATACGCAGTATTTT	CASSRKHIGPTDTQYF
15	TRBV5-1	many	NA	TRBJ2-5	TGCGCCAGCAGCTTCAACCCTGAGATTGGAGAGACCCAGTACTTC	CASSFNPEIGETQYF
14	TRBV15	few	TRBD2	TRBJ2-3	TGTGCCACCAGGTGGAGCGGGGGGGTTGATACGCAGTATTTT	CATRWSGGVDTQYF
17	TRBV7-2	NA	TRBD2	TRBJ2-3	TGTGCCAGCAGCTTCTGGGCTAGCGGGGGGGCCCAAGATACGCAGTATTTT	CASSFWASGGAQDTQYF
16	TRBV7-2	NA	TRBD1	TRBJ1-2	TGTGCCAGCAGCTTAGCCGAACCCGGGACAGGGTCTGGCTACACCTTC	CASSLAEPGTGSGYTF
15	TRBV5-1	few	NA	TRBJ2-2	TGCGCCAGCAGCTTGGTGCAGGGGTACACCGGGGAGCTGTTTTTT	CASSLVQGYTGELFF
17	TRBV5-1	few	TRBD2	TRBJ2-3	TGCGCCAGCAGTTCCCTCGGGGCTAGCGGGAGGACAGATACGCAGTATTTT	CASSSLGASGRTDTQYF
16	TRBV5-8	few	NA	TRBJ2-1	TGTGCCAGCAGCTTCAAGATGATGAGCTCCTACAATGAGCAGTTCTTC	CASSFKMMSSYNEQFF
14	TRBV9	few	NA	TRBJ1-2	TGTGCCAGCAGCCGGGGGGCCCCTGACTATGGCTACACCTTC	CASSRGAPDYGYTF